The clone carrying this TCR beta chain was seen more than once but under ten times. Donors in Cohort 3 counted as recovered after two negative PCRs, clearance, or symptom resolution. CDR1 is MDHEN, CDR2 SYDVKM, per germline. Trimming cost V 9 bases and J 2 bases, with 10 bases left between them. The CDR3 has 12 amino acids. This specimen comes from a study of blood T cell repertoires in COVID-19. About the study: Spain, Italy and the United States supplied samples that represented acute and convalescent COVID-19.

Source study methods: Scientists estimated how many nucleated cells there were by amplifying reference gene primers. This table comes from immunoSEQ multiplex PCR, and its TCRdb copy is limited to in-frame clones, with some not included. The DNA gave D and trimming, while V, J and clone size come from that table. The sample carries roughly 160,000 clones, about 80% recorded once. The rearrangement links TRBV28 to TRBJ1-2, with no clear D. Material for sequencing was PBMCs or T cells enriched from blood (not recorded which). The TCR sequence derives from a man aged 50-60 years who had recovered from COVID-19. CDR3: CASSILNYGYTF. CDR3 in DNA: TGTGCCAGTTCCATTTTGAACTATGGCTACACCTTC.